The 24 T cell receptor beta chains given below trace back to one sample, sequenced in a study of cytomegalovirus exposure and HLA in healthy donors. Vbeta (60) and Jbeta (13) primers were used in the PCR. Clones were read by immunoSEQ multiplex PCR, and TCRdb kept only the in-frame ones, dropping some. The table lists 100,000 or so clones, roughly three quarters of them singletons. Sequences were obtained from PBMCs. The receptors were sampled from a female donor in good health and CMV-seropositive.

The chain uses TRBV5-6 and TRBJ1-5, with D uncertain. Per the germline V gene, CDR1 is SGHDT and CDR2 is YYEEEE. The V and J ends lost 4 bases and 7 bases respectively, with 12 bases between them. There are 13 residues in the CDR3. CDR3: CASSTGSGQPQHF. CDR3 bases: TGTGCCAGCAGCACGGGGTCGGGGCAGCCCCAGCATTTT.

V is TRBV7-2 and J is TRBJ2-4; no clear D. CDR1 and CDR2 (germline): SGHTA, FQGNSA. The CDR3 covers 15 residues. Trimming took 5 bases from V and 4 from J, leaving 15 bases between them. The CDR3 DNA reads TGTGCCAGCAGCGCCTCGCGGCGCCAAAAAAACATTCAGTACTTC. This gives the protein CASSASRRQKNIQYF. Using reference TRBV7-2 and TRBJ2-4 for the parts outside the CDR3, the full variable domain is GAGVSQSPSNKVTEKGKDVELRCDPISGHTALYWYRQSLGQGLEFLIYFQGNSAPDKSGLPSDRFSAERTGGSVSTLTIQRTQQEDSAVYLCASSASRRQKNIQYFGAGTRLSVL.

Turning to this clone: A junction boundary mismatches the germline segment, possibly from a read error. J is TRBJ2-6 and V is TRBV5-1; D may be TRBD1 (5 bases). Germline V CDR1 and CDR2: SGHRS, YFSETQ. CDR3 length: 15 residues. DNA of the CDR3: TGCGCCAGCAGCTTGGAGGGAACTGGGGCCAACGGCCTGACTTTC. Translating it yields CASSLEGTGANGLTF. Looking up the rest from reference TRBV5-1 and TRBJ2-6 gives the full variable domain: KAGVTQTPRYLIKTRGQQVTLSCSPISGHRSVSWYQQTPGQGLQFLFEYFSETQRNKGNFPGRFSGRQFSNSRSEMNVSTLELGDSALYLCASSLEGTGANGLTFGAGSRLTVL.

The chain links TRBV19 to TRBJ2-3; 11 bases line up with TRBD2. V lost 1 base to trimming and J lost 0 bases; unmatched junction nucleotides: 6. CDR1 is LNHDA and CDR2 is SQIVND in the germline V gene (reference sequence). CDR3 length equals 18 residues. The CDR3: CASSIAFLAGGSTDTQYF. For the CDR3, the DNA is TGTGCCAGTAGTATAGCATTCCTAGCGGGGGGCAGCACAGATACGCAGTATTTT.

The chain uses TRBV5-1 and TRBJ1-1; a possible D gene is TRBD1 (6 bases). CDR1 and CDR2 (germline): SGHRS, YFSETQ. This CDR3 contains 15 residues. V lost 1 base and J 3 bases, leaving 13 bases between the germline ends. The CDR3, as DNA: TGCGCCAGCAGCTTGAGAGGGGGGGGAGACACTGAAGCTTTCTTT. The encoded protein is CASSLRGGGDTEAFF.

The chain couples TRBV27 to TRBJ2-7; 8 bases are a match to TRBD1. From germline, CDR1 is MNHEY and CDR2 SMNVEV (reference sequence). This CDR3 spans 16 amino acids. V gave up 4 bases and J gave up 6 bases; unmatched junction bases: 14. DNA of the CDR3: TGTGCCAGCAGTTCATCCGATGCGGACAGGGCGGCCGAGCAGTACTTC. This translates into CASSSSDADRAAEQYF.

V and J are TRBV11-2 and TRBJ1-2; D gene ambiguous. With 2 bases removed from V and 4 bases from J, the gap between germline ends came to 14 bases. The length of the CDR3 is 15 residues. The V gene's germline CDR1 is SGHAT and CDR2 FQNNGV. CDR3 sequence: CASSLLGRPGYGYTF. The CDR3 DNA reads TGTGCCAGCAGCTTACTTGGCCGCCCTGGCTATGGCTACACCTTC.

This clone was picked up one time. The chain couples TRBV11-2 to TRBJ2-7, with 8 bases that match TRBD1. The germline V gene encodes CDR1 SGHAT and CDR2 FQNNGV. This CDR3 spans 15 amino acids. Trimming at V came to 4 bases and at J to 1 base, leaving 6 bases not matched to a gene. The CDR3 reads CASSSRDRGSYEQYF. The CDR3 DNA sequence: TGTGCCAGCAGCTCTCGAGACAGGGGTTCCTACGAGCAGTACTTC.

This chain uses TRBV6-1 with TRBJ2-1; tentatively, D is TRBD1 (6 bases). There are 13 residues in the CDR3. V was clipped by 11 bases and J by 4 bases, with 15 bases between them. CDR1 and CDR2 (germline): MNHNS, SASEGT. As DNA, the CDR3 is TGTGCCTCCTGGCAGGGGCGGTACAATGAGCAGTTCTTC. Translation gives CASWQGRYNEQFF.

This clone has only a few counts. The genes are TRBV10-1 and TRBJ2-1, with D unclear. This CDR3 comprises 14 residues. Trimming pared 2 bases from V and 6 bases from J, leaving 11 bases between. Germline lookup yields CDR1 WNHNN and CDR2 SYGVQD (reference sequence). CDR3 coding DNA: TGCGCCAGCAGTGAGGCGCTAGGCTCCAATGAGCAGTTCTTC. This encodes CASSEALGSNEQFF.

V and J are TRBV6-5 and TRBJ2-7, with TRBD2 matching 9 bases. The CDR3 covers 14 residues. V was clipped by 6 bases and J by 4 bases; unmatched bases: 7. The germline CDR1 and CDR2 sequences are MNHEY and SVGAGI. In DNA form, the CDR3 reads TGTGCCAGCAGACCCAGCGGGGGGAAATACGAGCAGTACTTC. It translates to CASRPSGGKYEQYF.

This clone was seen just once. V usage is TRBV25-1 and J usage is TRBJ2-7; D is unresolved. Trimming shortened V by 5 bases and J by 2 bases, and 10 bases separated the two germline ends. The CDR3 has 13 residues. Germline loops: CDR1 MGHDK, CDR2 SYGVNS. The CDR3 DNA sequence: TGTGCCAGCAGTCCTCCGGGTCCCTACGAGCAGTACTTC. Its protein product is CASSPPGPYEQYF.

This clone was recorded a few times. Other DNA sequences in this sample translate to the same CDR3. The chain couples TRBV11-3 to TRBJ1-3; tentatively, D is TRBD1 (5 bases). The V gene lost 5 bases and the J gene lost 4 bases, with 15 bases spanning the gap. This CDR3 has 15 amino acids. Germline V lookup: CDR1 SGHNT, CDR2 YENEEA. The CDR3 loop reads CASSPGQGPGNTIYF. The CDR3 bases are TGTGCCAGCAGCCCTGGGCAGGGTCCGGGAAACACCATATATTTT.

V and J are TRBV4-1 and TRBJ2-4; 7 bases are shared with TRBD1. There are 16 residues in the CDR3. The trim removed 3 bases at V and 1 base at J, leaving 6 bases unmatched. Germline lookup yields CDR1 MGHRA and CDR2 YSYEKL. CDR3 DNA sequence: TGCGCCAGCAGCCAGACCCCACAGGGGGCCAAAAACATTCAGTACTTC. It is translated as CASSQTPQGAKNIQYF.

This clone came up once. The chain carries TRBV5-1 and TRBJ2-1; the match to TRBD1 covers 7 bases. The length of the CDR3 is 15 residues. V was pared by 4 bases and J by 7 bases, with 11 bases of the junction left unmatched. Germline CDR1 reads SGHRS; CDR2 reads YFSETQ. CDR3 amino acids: CASSIITGTENEQFF. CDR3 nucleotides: TGCGCCAGCAGCATAATTACCGGGACAGAAAATGAGCAGTTCTTC.

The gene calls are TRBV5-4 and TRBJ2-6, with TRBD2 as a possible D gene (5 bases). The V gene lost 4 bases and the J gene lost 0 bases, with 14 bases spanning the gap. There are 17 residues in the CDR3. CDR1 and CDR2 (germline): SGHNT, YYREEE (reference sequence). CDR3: CASSIGAVSSGANVLTF. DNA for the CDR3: TGTGCCAGCAGCATCGGAGCGGTGAGCTCTGGGGCCAACGTCCTGACTTTC.

The chain's CDR3 is CASSLIREGLNSYEQYF. The DNA of the CDR3 is TGTGCCAGCAGCTTGATCCGGGAGGGCCTTAACTCCTACGAGCAGTACTTC. V usage is TRBV5-8 and J usage is TRBJ2-7; TRBD2 aligns across 8 bases. J gave up 0 bases and V 1 base, and 9 bases lay outside the gene matches. CDR1 and CDR2 from the germline V gene are SGHTS and YDEGEE. This CDR3 has 17 amino acids. Full variable domain (outside the CDR3, taken from reference TRBV5-8 and TRBJ2-7): EAGVTQSPTHLIKTRGQQATLRCSPISGHTSVYWYQQALGLGLQFLLWYDEGEERNRGNFPPRFSGRQFPNYSSELNVNALELEDSALYLCASSLIREGLNSYEQYFGPGTRLTVT.

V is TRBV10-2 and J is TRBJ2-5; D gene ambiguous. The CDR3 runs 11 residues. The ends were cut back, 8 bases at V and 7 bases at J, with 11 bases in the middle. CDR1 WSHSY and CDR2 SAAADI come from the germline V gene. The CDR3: CASSLFGTQYF. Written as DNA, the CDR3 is TGCGCCAGCTCCCTCTTCGGGACCCAGTACTTC.

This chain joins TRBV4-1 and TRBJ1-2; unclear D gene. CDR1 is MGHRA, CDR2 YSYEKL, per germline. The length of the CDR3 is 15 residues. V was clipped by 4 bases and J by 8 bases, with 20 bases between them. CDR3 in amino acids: CASSPSVQLLKGYTF. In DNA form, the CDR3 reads TGCGCCAGCAGCCCTTCGGTACAGCTCTTAAAAGGCTACACCTTC.

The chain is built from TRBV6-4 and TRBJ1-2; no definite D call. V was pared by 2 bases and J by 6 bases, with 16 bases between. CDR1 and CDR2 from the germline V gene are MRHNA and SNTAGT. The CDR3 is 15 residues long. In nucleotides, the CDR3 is TGTGCCAGCAGTGACCCCAGGCGAATTGACCATGGCTACACCTTC. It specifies CASSDPRRIDHGYTF.

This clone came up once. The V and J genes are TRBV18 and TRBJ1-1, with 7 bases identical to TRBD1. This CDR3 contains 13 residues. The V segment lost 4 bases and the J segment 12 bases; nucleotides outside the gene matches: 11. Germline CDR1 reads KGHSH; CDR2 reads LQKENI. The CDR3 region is CASSLRQDRNPFF. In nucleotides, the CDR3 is TGTGCCAGCTCACTGAGACAGGACAGGAATCCTTTCTTT.

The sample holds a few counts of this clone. CDR3: CAWSAGLAGFETQYF. The CDR3 DNA reads TGTGCCTGGAGTGCTGGACTAGCGGGATTTGAGACCCAGTACTTC. The chain employs TRBV30 and TRBJ2-5, with 12 bases identical to TRBD2. With 1 base clipped from V and 5 bases from J, the junction kept 5 bases outside the gene matches. CDR3 length: 15 residues. Germline V lookup: CDR1 GTSNPN, CDR2 SVGIG (reference sequence).

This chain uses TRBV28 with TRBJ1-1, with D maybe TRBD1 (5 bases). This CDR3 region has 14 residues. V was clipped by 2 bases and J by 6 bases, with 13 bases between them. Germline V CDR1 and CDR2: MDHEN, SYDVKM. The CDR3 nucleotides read TGTGCCAGCAGTTTAGAGGTCCAGGGCCCTGAAGCTTTCTTT. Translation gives CASSLEVQGPEAFF. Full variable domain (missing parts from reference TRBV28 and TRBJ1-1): DVKVTQSSRYLVKRTGEKVFLECVQDMDHENMFWYRQDPGLGLRLIYFSYDVKMKEKGDIPEGYSVSREKKERFSLILESASTNQTSMYLCASSLEVQGPEAFFGQGTRLTVV.

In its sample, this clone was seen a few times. CDR3 coding DNA: TGTGCCAGCAGCCAAGACGACAGGGGGCTTCTCTATGGCTACACCTTC. Translating it yields CASSQDDRGLLYGYTF. This sequence joins TRBV27 and TRBJ1-2; 10 positions agree with TRBD1. Germline lookup yields CDR1 MNHEY and CDR2 SMNVEV (reference sequence). Trimming at V came to 6 bases and at J to 4 bases, leaving 11 bases not matched to a gene. The CDR3 is made up of 16 amino acids.